Following are 18 T cell receptor beta chains from one sample sequenced in a study of T cells in Graves' hyperthyroidism and ophthalmopathy. RNA transcripts provided the source from which TCR beta CDR3 regions were amplified. The primer set for the first-round RT-PCR of the TCR CDR3 was HTBI. TCRdb redid the calling of the multiplex PCR reads with MiXCR, one entry per CDR3 protein. The data hold hundreds of thousands of distinct CDR3 sequences, with roughly a sixth observed a single time. Sample: blood. The receptors shown here come from a woman in her 50s with Graves' hyperthyroidism that later progressed to Graves' ophthalmopathy.

This clonotype was detected ten times or more. The J gene is TRBJ2-7, the V gene TRBV20-1; the match to TRBD1 covers 8 bases. V was pared by 0 bases and J by 6 bases, with 7 bases of the junction left unmatched. Germline CDR1 DFQATT, CDR2 SNEGSKA (reference sequence). This CDR3 spans 14 amino acids. CDR3 DNA sequence: TGCAGTGCTAGAGAAAACCAGGGGGCTCGCGAGCAGTACTTC. Amino acids: CSARENQGAREQYF.

The chain joins TRBV27 to TRBJ2-2; D perhaps matches TRBD1 (6 bases). The V end lost 7 bases, the J end lost 3 bases, and 18 bases lay between the germline ends. CDR1 is MNHEY and CDR2 is SMNVEV in the germline V gene (reference sequence). The CDR3 totals 16 residues. CDR3 region: CASTQATGWDTGELFF. The CDR3 bases are TGTGCCAGCACCCAAGCCACAGGGTGGGACACCGGGGAGCTGTTTTTT.

This clonotype appeared a few times. The gene calls are TRBV5-1 and TRBJ1-1, with D possibly being TRBD1 (5 bases). The CDR3 loop spans 12 amino acids. The V gene lost 4 bases and the J gene lost 5 bases, with 9 bases spanning the gap. Germline V gene sequence: CDR1 SGHRS, CDR2 YFSETQ. The CDR3 region has the DNA TGCGCCAGCAGCGTAGGGGAGACTGAAGCTTTCTTT. Its protein is CASSVGETEAFF.

At least ten counts were recorded for this clonotype. The V and J genes are TRBV20-1 and TRBJ2-7; unclear D gene. The CDR3 is made up of 13 amino acids. CDR1 and CDR2 (germline): DFQATT, SNEGSKA (reference sequence). The germline V and J ends were trimmed by 1 base and 0 bases, with 7 bases remaining between them. CDR3 in amino acids: CSARGTHSYEQYF. CDR3 DNA: TGCAGTGCTAGAGGGACCCACTCCTACGAGCAGTACTTC.

The table lists this clonotype with many counts. The chain uses TRBV18 and TRBJ2-7; D is unresolved. CDR3 length equals 15 residues. The V end was cut by 2 bases, the J end by 1 base, with 12 bases between. The germline gives CDR1 KGHSH, CDR2 LQKENI. CDR3 nucleotides: TGTGCCAGCTCACCATCGCCCTTGGAATCCTACGAGCAGTACTTC. This gives the protein CASSPSPLESYEQYF.

The chain joins TRBV6-1 to TRBJ1-2, with D unresolved. Germline V gives CDR1 MNHNS, CDR2 SASEGT. This CDR3 has 15 residues. Trimming removed 3 bases at V and 7 bases at J, with 18 bases between. CDR3 in amino acids: CASSDPSFRLGGYTF. The DNA for the CDR3 is TGTGCCAGCAGTGATCCGTCGTTCCGACTGGGTGGCTACACCTTC.

This clonotype was picked up a small number of times. J is TRBJ1-4 and V is TRBV5-1, with no clear D. The CDR3 covers 14 residues. The ends were cut back, 5 bases at V and 0 bases at J, with 8 bases in the middle. Germline CDR1 SGHRS, CDR2 YFSETQ. The CDR3 DNA follows: TGCGCCAGCAGGATAAGTGCAACTAATGAAAAACTGTTTTTT. Residues: CASRISATNEKLFF.

In this sample, this clonotype turned up many times. The chain is built from TRBV12-3 or TRBV12-4 and TRBJ1-1; D not resolved. Trimming removed 3 bases at V and 1 base at J, with 9 bases between. This CDR3 is 14 amino acids long. CDR3 DNA sequence: TGTGCCAGCAGTTTGGCAGGCAGGAACACTGAAGCTTTCTTT. Translating gives CASSLAGRNTEAFF.

The V call is TRBV13, the J call TRBJ2-7; a weak D match, TRBD1 (6 bases). The germline V and J ends were trimmed by 4 bases and 2 bases, with 12 bases remaining between them. Germline V gene lookup returns CDR1 PRHDT and CDR2 FYEKMQ (reference sequence). This CDR3 region has 14 residues. The CDR3 DNA sequence: TGTGCCAGCAGCTCCCGGGACATACCCTACGAGCAGTACTTC. Protein sequence: CASSSRDIPYEQYF.

The sample holds many counts of this clonotype. The genes are TRBV11-2 and TRBJ1-2, with D maybe TRBD1 (5 bases). Germline lookup yields CDR1 SGHAT and CDR2 FQNNGV. Trimming removed 7 bases at V and 3 bases at J, with 12 bases between. The CDR3 is made up of 13 amino acids. The CDR3 DNA sequence: TGTGCCAGCACCGCGGGCAGGGACTATGGCTACACCTTC. Its translation is CASTAGRDYGYTF. Combining the CDR3 with reference TRBV11-2 and TRBJ1-2 gives the whole variable domain EAGVAQSPRYKIIEKRQSVAFWCNPISGHATLYWYQQILGQGPKLLIQFQNNGVVDDSQLPKDRFSAERLKGVDSTLKIQPAKLEDSAVYLCASTAGRDYGYTFGSGTRLTVV.

The V and J genes are TRBV20-1 and TRBJ1-4, with D perhaps TRBD1 (6 bases). The germline V gene encodes CDR1 DFQATT and CDR2 SNEGSKA (reference sequence). The CDR3 has 16 residues. The V and J ends lost 0 bases and 2 bases respectively, with 13 bases between them. The CDR3 DNA reads TGCAGTGCTAGAGATCTTGGGGGCGCGACTAATGAAAAACTGTTTTTT. It yields the protein CSARDLGGATNEKLFF.

Regarding this clonotype: One base away lies a much larger clone, so this may be a sequencing read error. This chain links TRBV27 with TRBJ2-1; 8 nucleotides agree with TRBD1. The germline CDR1 and CDR2 sequences are MNHEY and SMNVEV (reference sequence). The CDR3 extends over 13 amino acids. CDR3 loop: CASPIAGGNERFF. CDR3 coding DNA: TGTGCCAGCCCAATCGCAGGGGGCAATGAGCGGTTCTTC.

This clonotype occurred a few times. V and J are TRBV6-1 and TRBJ1-4, with D possibly matching TRBD1 (6 bases). Germline CDR1 is MNHNS and CDR2 is SASEGT. The V gene lost 6 bases and the J gene lost 9 bases, with 17 bases spanning the gap. The CDR3 extends over 14 amino acids. The CDR3 nucleotides are TGTGCCAGCAGGCCCTCCAGGGGAAGTCAAAAACTGTTTTTT. Protein sequence: CASRPSRGSQKLFF.

This rearrangement joins TRBV19 to TRBJ1-1; D call uncertain. The length of the CDR3 is 13 residues. The germline V gene encodes CDR1 LNHDA and CDR2 SQIVND (reference sequence). With 3 bases removed from V and 5 bases from J, the gap between germline ends came to 10 bases. CDR3 nucleotides: TGTGCCAGTAGTATGGGCCTCCGGACTGAAGCTTTCTTT. Translating it yields CASSMGLRTEAFF.

This clonotype was found many times. This chain joins TRBV5-1 and TRBJ2-1; 11 bases fit TRBD1. Per germline, CDR1 SGHRS and CDR2 YFSETQ. This CDR3 contains 17 residues. J gave up 5 bases and V 0 bases, and 7 bases lay outside the gene matches. The CDR3 sequence is CASSLAPGTGGNNEQFF. The CDR3 nucleotides are TGCGCCAGCAGCTTGGCCCCCGGGACAGGGGGTAACAATGAGCAGTTCTTC.

Worth noting for this clonotype: At one end the junction does not follow the germline gene, possibly because of a read error. The chain joins TRBV3-1 to TRBJ1-6; D may be TRBD1 (6 bases). Looked up from germline, CDR1 is LGHDT and CDR2 is YNNKEL (reference sequence). The CDR3 spans 17 residues. CDR3 residues: CARSPQDSLSYNSPLHF. The CDR3 DNA follows: TGTGCCCGCAGCCCCCAGGACAGTCTCTCCTATAATTCACCCCTCCACTTT.

The chain has TRBV5-1 and TRBJ2-2; 9 bases map to TRBD1. The CDR3 is made up of 16 amino acids. V shed 0 bases and J 4 bases; nucleotides not matched to a gene: 4. The germline V gene has CDR1 SGHRS and CDR2 YFSETQ. The DNA of the CDR3 is TGCGCCAGCAGCTTGGAGGGGACAGGGATCACCGGGGAGCTGTTTTTT. Its protein product is CASSLEGTGITGELFF.

The chain has TRBV5-1 and TRBJ2-5, with 7 nucleotides matching TRBD2. Unmatched junction bases numbered 14, after V lost 4 bases and J lost 2 bases. Germline CDR1 reads SGHRS; CDR2 reads YFSETQ. The CDR3 loop spans 17 amino acids. CDR3 nucleotide sequence: TGCGCCAGCAGCCCCCACGGGGCTGGGGGGGTTCAAGAGACCCAGTACTTC. Translation gives CASSPHGAGGVQETQYF.